This TCR beta chain was identified in a study of neoadjuvant anti-PD-1 for oral cavity cancer. General study findings and limits: With a few patients per group, TCR findings need larger cohorts. Greater tumor shrinkage accompanied bigger post-treatment sizes of preexisting clones.

Clones were sequenced by immunoSEQ multiplex PCR, and TCRdb holds only the in-frame ones, with some missing. Of approximately 21,000 clones in the sample, over 35% are singletons; the top ten hold around 38%. Concerning this clone: Its antigen remains unknown.

The time point is: after neoadjuvant nivolumab, at surgical resection. Patients had newly diagnosed, untreated stage II-IVA oral cavity squamous cell carcinoma. Patients had HPV-negative, locally advanced oral cavity squamous cell carcinoma. V lost 2 bases, J lost 9 bases, and 9 bases stayed unmatched. CDR1 is WSHSY and CDR2 is SAAADI in the germline V gene. CDR3 length: 15 residues. The material was tumor tissue, obtained after nivolumab (anti-PD-1) treatment. The chain combines TRBV10-2 with TRBJ2-7; TRBD2 aligns across 11 bases. The sequence derives from a person aged 40 to 85 with oral cavity squamous cell carcinoma. In nucleotides, the CDR3 is TGCGCCAGCAGTGAGAGGGTAGCGGGGGGGCATGGGCAGTACTTC. It encodes CASSERVAGGHGQYF.